The 9 T cell receptor beta chains presented below share a single source sample, sequenced in a study of graft-versus-host responses after intestinal transplantation. The protocol was immunoSEQ multiplex PCR, while the TCRdb copy is restricted to in-frame clones and leaves out a portion. The table lists approximately 20,000 clones, over 35% of them singletons, with about 0.95% in the top ten. The specimen was alloreactive CD4+ T cells from a mixed lymphocyte reaction culture, collected before intestinal transplant. Subset indicated: CFSE-low proliferating T cells sorted from approximately 6-day pre-transplant mixed lymphocyte reaction (GvH or HvG direction). These receptors all come from a human patient who received an intestinal transplant.

The chain uses TRBV7-9 and TRBJ2-2; TRBD1 matches 7 bases. V lost 2 bases, J lost 4 bases, and 4 bases stayed unmatched. Germline assignment: CDR1 SEHNR and CDR2 FQNEAQ (reference sequence). The CDR3 extends over 15 amino acids. CDR3 region: CASSLTHRGTGELFF. The DNA of the CDR3 is TGTGCCAGCAGCTTAACCCACAGGGGCACCGGGGAGCTGTTTTTT.

This clone has only a few counts. At one of its ends the junction is not consistent with the germline gene, which may arise from a read error. J is TRBJ2-2 and V is TRBV27, with D possibly being TRBD2 (5 bases). The CDR3 sequence is 12 residues long. CDR1 is MNHEY, CDR2 SMNVEV, per germline (reference sequence). The CDR3 nucleotides are TGTGCCATCCCCCACGGCCCCGGGGAGCCGTTTTTT. Its translation: CAIPHGPGEPFF.

This clone was seen more than once but under ten times. This chain connects TRBV6-6 to TRBJ1-1; TRBD1 is a possible D gene (5 bases). The V end was cut by 5 bases, the J end by 4 bases, with 14 bases between. Germline values: CDR1 MNHNY, CDR2 SVGAGI (reference sequence). The CDR3 extends over 14 amino acids. In DNA form, the CDR3 reads TGTGCCAGCAGTCCGGATCGAAGGGGCACTGAAGCTTTCTTT. It encodes CASSPDRRGTEAFF.

The chain uses TRBV9 and TRBJ2-7; tentative D call: TRBD1 (5 bases). Germline V gives CDR1 SGDLS, CDR2 YYNGEE. There are 14 residues in the CDR3. V was trimmed by 1 base and J by 5 bases, leaving 13 bases between them. The CDR3 region has the DNA TGTGCCAGCAGCGTACTCGCAGGGATCAACGAGCAGTACTTC. Its translation is CASSVLAGINEQYF.

This clone showed up just a few times. V and J are TRBV6-6 and TRBJ2-7; possibly TRBD2 for D (7 bases). Trimming took 6 bases from V and 5 from J, leaving 14 bases between them. Per the germline V gene, CDR1 is MNHNY and CDR2 is SVGAGI (reference sequence). The CDR3 extends over 13 amino acids. In DNA, the CDR3 is TGTGCCAGCAGAGGGGGGGCGGTCCACGAGCAGTACTTC. Translation: CASRGGAVHEQYF.

The rearrangement links TRBV4-1 to TRBJ1-5, with TRBD1 matching over 7 bases. Trimming removed 3 bases from V and 5 bases from J; junction bases left unmatched: 10. This CDR3 has 16 residues. Germline CDR1 is MGHRA and CDR2 is YSYEKL. CDR3 protein: CASSHYLTGLYQPQHF. In nucleotides, the CDR3 is TGCGCCAGCAGCCATTACCTGACAGGGTTGTATCAGCCCCAGCATTTT.

This rearrangement joins TRBV6-1 to TRBJ1-2; possibly TRBD1 for D (5 bases). Trimming shortened V by 8 bases and J by 3 bases, and 16 bases separated the two germline ends. The germline CDR1 and CDR2 sequences are MNHNS and SASEGT. The length of the CDR3 is 14 residues. CDR3 in DNA: TGTGCCAGCGAGCGCGGGGGACTTTACTATGGCTACACCTTC. It translates to CASERGGLYYGYTF.

The V call is TRBV6-5, the J call TRBJ1-6, with D possibly being TRBD1 (6 bases). The V gene's germline CDR1 is MNHEY and CDR2 SVGAGI. The CDR3 has 15 amino acids. V lost 6 bases and J lost 7, with 16 bases in between. CDR3 amino acids: CASRHLGQSNSPLHF. CDR3 bases: TGTGCCAGCAGGCACCTTGGACAGTCCAATTCACCCCTCCACTTT.

The chain is built from TRBV2 and TRBJ2-3; TRBD2 matches 10 bases. The V gene's germline CDR1 is SNHLY and CDR2 FYNNEI. This CDR3 comprises 13 residues. The V and J ends lost 8 bases and 14 bases, in that order; junction bases with no gene match: 13. The CDR3 DNA follows: TGTGCCAGCCGGGGTAGCGGGGGGTTGGGGGGGTATTTT. Translating gives CASRGSGGLGGYF.